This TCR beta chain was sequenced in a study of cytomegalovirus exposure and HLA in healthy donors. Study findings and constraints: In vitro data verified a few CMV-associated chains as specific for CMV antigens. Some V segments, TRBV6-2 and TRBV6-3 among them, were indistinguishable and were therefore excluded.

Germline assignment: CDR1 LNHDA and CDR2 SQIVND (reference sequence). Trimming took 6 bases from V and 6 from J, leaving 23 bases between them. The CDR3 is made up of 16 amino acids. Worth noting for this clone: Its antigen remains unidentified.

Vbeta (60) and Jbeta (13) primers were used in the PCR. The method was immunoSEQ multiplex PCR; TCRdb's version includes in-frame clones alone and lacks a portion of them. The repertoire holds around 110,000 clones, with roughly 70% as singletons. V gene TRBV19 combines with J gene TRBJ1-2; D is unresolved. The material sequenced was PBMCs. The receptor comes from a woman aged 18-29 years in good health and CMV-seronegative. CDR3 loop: CASSYFSGLMEDGYTF. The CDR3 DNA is TGTGCCAGTAGCTACTTCTCGGGCTTAATGGAGGATGGCTACACCTTC. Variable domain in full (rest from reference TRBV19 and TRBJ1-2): DGGITQSPKYLFRKEGQNVTLSCEQNLNHDAMYWYRQDPGQGLRLIYYSQIVNDFQKGDIAEGYSVSREKKESFPLTVTSAQKNPTAFYLCASSYFSGLMEDGYTFGSGTRLTVV.